Only one count was recorded for the clone carrying this T cell receptor beta chain. A read error is possible here, since a much larger clone lies one base away. CDR1 and CDR2 from the germline V gene are MNHNS and SASEGT. This CDR3 spans 16 amino acids. The sample originates from a study of kidney transplant recipient with SARS-CoV-2 infection. TCRdb used MiXCR to reprocess the reads, holding one entry per CDR3 protein. The sample carries roughly 230,000 distinct CDR3 sequences, about 30% recorded once. The specimen comprised a blood sample, sampled at baseline and on roughly day 110 from a kidney transplant recipient. The rearrangement links TRBV6-1 to TRBJ1-3; the D gene is possibly TRBD1 (6 bases). This receptor was identified in a male patient aged 25 to 39 who had COVID-19 and was a kidney transplant recipient. Part of the T cell pool may stem from the graft donor. The CDR3 bases are TGTGCCGGCAGTGAAATAGACAGGAGAGAAGGAAACACCATATATTTT. Translating gives CAGSEIDRREGNTIYF.